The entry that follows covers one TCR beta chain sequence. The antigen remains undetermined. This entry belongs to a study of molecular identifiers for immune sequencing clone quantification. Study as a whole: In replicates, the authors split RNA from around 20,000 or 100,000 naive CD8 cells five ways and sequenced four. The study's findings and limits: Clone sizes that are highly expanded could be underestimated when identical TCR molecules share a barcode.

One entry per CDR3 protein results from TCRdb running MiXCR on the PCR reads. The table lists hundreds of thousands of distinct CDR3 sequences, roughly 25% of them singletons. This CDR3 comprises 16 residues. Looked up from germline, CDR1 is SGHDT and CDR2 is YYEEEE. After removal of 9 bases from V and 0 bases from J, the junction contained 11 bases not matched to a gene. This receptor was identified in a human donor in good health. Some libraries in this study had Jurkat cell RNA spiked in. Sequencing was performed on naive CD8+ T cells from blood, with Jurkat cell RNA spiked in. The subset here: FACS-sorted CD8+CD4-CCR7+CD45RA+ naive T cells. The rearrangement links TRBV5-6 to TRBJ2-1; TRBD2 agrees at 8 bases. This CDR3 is CATGLVASSSYNEQFF. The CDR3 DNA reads TGTGCCACGGGACTAGTGGCGTCGAGCTCCTACAATGAGCAGTTCTTC.